What follows are 19 T cell receptor beta chains derived from one specimen sequenced in a study of post-analysis software for immune sequencing data. General observations from the study: Roughly five TRBV segments, including TRBV5-6, TRBV5-1 and TRBV20-1, were more frequent in patients than controls.

Every TCR beta cDNA library bore unique molecular identifiers. TCRdb processed the PCR reads anew with MiXCR; each CDR3 protein has one entry. This sample has approximately 690,000 distinct CDR3 sequences; approximately 59% occur once, and the top ten carry approximately 10%. Antigen specificity for these receptors is unknown. Sequenced material: blood. These receptors originate from a girl between 2 and 10 years old with multiple sclerosis.

The chain has TRBV10-3 and TRBJ2-7; TRBD2 might be the D (5 bases). This CDR3 spans 11 amino acids. With 4 bases removed from V and 7 bases from J, the gap between germline ends came to 8 bases. Per germline, CDR1 ENHRY and CDR2 SYGVKD. The CDR3 loop is CAISGTGEQYF. The CDR3 coding sequence is TGTGCCATCAGTGGTACGGGGGAGCAGTACTTC.

This rearrangement joins TRBV12-3 or TRBV12-4 to TRBJ2-6; D is unresolved. V was cut by 6 bases and J by 0 bases, with 9 bases left in between. This CDR3 region has 15 residues. The CDR3 sequence is CASRLSSSGANVLTF. In nucleotides, the CDR3 is TGTGCCAGCAGGCTTAGCAGCTCTGGGGCCAACGTCCTGACTTTC.

The chain links TRBV5-1 to TRBJ1-4; D unresolved. The germline CDR1 and CDR2 sequences are SGHRS and YFSETQ. The CDR3 is 15 residues long. Between the trimmed V and J ends, which lost 4 bases and 3 bases, there was a span of 13 bases. CDR3 protein: CASSPSHGANEKLFF. CDR3 bases: TGCGCCAGCAGCCCCTCCCACGGGGCTAATGAAAAACTGTTTTTT.

This chain uses TRBV7-9 with TRBJ2-5; TRBD2 might be the D (6 bases). Trimming removed 5 bases at V and 0 bases at J, with 28 bases between. Germline lookup yields CDR1 SEHNR and CDR2 FQNEAQ (reference sequence). The CDR3 consists of 20 residues. The chain's CDR3 is CASSHLSRLVPEKYQETQYF. CDR3 DNA sequence: TGTGCCAGCAGCCACCTTAGCCGACTAGTACCCGAGAAGTACCAAGAGACCCAGTACTTC. The full variable domain, in which reference TRBV7-9 and TRBJ2-5 provide the parts outside the CDR3, is DTGVSQNPRHKITKRGQNVTFRCDPISEHNRLYWYRQTLGQGPEFLTYFQNEAQLEKSRLLSDRFSAERPKGSFSTLEIQRTEQGDSAMYLCASSHLSRLVPEKYQETQYFGPGTRLLVL.

This clonotype came up a few times. The chain carries TRBV29-1 and TRBJ2-5, with D perhaps matching TRBD1 (6 bases). V was clipped by 3 bases and J by 5 bases, with 10 bases between them. The CDR3 sequence is 12 residues long. The V gene's germline CDR1 is SQVTM and CDR2 ANQGSEA. CDR3 coding DNA: TGCAGCGTTGAGTTACAGGGTGAGACCCAGTACTTC. This translates into CSVELQGETQYF.

Remarks on this clonotype: Germline and junction disagree at one end, which may indicate a read error. The chain combines TRBV20-1 with TRBJ2-1; the D gene could be TRBD1 or TRBD2 (5 bases each). Germline V gene data show CDR1 as DFQATT and CDR2 as SNEGSKA (reference sequence). This CDR3 comprises 13 residues. CDR3 in amino acids: CSARMRGNKEQFF. For the CDR3, the DNA is TGCAGTGCTAGAATGAGGGGAAACAAGGAGCAGTTCTTC.

The V and J genes are TRBV2 and TRBJ2-1, with 7 bases fitting TRBD2. CDR1 is SNHLY, CDR2 FYNNEI, per germline. This CDR3 is 17 amino acids long. J gave up 8 bases and V 6 bases, and 19 bases lay outside the gene matches. CDR3 protein: CASRGPMAREGSHEQFF. CDR3 DNA: TGTGCCAGCAGGGGCCCTATGGCGAGGGAGGGCAGTCATGAGCAGTTCTTC.

V usage is TRBV29-1 and J usage is TRBJ2-3; D call uncertain. The CDR3 sequence is 11 residues long. Trimming shortened V by 7 bases and J by 6 bases, and 11 bases separated the two germline ends. In germline, CDR1 is SQVTM, CDR2 ANQGSEA. The CDR3 here is CSGFFGDTQYF. CDR3 DNA sequence: TGCAGCGGCTTCTTTGGGGATACGCAGTATTTT.

The CDR3 here is CASRQGGHQPQHF. DNA for the CDR3: TGCGCCAGCAGGCAGGGGGGACATCAGCCCCAGCATTTT. The rearrangement links TRBV10-2 to TRBJ1-5; 7 bases agree with TRBD1. This CDR3 contains 13 residues. The germline V gene has CDR1 WSHSY and CDR2 SAAADI. The junction had 4 bases not matched to a gene; V was cut back by 6 bases and J by 5 bases.

The chain joins TRBV29-1 to TRBJ1-4; D is ambiguous. The CDR3 consists of 12 residues. The ends were cut back, 6 bases at V and 12 bases at J, with 17 bases in the middle. The germline gives CDR1 SQVTM, CDR2 ANQGSEA. CDR3 sequence (DNA): TGCAGCGTGAGAAGCCAGTCGTCCGAACTGTTTTTT. Translation gives CSVRSQSSELFF.

The J gene is TRBJ1-2, the V gene TRBV29-1; 8 bases map to TRBD1. Germline CDR1 SQVTM, CDR2 ANQGSEA. The trim removed 4 bases at V and 7 bases at J, leaving 14 bases unmatched. The CDR3 has 15 amino acids. The CDR3: CSVGVVGTGTGGYTF. The CDR3 bases are TGCAGCGTTGGAGTCGTGGGAACAGGGACAGGTGGCTACACCTTC.

Only a few counts were recorded for this clonotype. The V and J genes are TRBV7-9 and TRBJ1-5; D remains ambiguous. Looked up from germline, CDR1 is SEHNR and CDR2 is FQNEAQ (reference sequence). The length of the CDR3 is 13 residues. Trimming shortened V by 1 base and J by 9 bases, and 10 bases separated the two germline ends. The CDR3 is CASSLDTGVPQHF. The CDR3 DNA is TGTGCCAGCAGCTTAGACACTGGGGTGCCCCAGCATTTT.

The rearrangement uses TRBV7-9 and TRBJ2-7; 13 bases fit TRBD2. The CDR3 is made up of 16 amino acids. Trimming cost V 5 bases and J 5 bases; bases outside gene matches: 9. Germline loops: CDR1 SEHNR, CDR2 FQNEAQ (reference sequence). CDR3 sequence reads: CASSPRTSGSPHEQYF. CDR3 DNA sequence: TGTGCCAGCAGCCCCCGGACTAGCGGGAGCCCCCACGAGCAGTACTTC.

The chain has TRBV28 and TRBJ2-7, with a weak D call TRBD2 (6 bases). The germline gives CDR1 MDHEN, CDR2 SYDVKM. The CDR3 totals 13 residues. V was pared by 4 bases and J by 5 bases, with 12 bases between. CDR3 nucleotides: TGTGCCAGCAGTTCCCCCCTAGCGAACGAGCAGTACTTC. Its translation is CASSSPLANEQYF.

The rearrangement links TRBV5-1 to TRBJ2-1, with TRBD2 matching 11 bases. V lost 7 bases to trimming and J lost 1 base; unmatched junction nucleotides: 10. This CDR3 is built from 17 residues. Germline lookup yields CDR1 SGHRS and CDR2 YFSETQ. The CDR3 DNA sequence: TGCGCCAGCGCGGGGCTAGCGGGGGGCCAGTCCTACAATGAGCAGTTCTTC. This gives the protein CASAGLAGGQSYNEQFF. Combining the CDR3 with reference TRBV5-1 and TRBJ2-1 gives the whole variable domain KAGVTQTPRYLIKTRGQQVTLSCSPISGHRSVSWYQQTPGQGLQFLFEYFSETQRNKGNFPGRFSGRQFSNSRSEMNVSTLELGDSALYLCASAGLAGGQSYNEQFFGPGTRLTVL.

A single count supports this clonotype. The V gene is TRBV2, the J gene TRBJ2-3; D is perhaps TRBD1 (6 bases). CDR3 length: 15 amino acids. Germline CDR1 SNHLY, CDR2 FYNNEI. V was pared by 4 bases and J by 2 bases, with 13 bases between. Here the CDR3 reads CASSGRTENTDTQYF. In DNA form, the CDR3 reads TGTGCCAGCAGTGGGAGGACAGAGAACACAGATACGCAGTATTTT.

The chain links TRBV29-1 to TRBJ2-5, with D maybe TRBD2 (5 bases). Germline V gene sequence: CDR1 SQVTM, CDR2 ANQGSEA. With 7 bases removed from V and 1 base from J, the gap between germline ends came to 13 bases. The CDR3 consists of 13 residues. The CDR3 is CSAGGAAQETQYF. The CDR3 DNA follows: TGCAGCGCCGGAGGAGCAGCCCAAGAGACCCAGTACTTC.

The rearrangement uses TRBV20-1 and TRBJ2-3; D not resolved. Germline V gives CDR1 DFQATT, CDR2 SNEGSKA (reference sequence). Trimming cost V 0 bases and J 0 bases, with 4 bases left between them. This CDR3 is built from 13 residues. This chain's CDR3 is CSARESSTDTQYF. DNA for the CDR3: TGCAGTGCTAGAGAATCTAGCACAGATACGCAGTATTTT.

V usage is TRBV5-1 and J usage is TRBJ1-1; D might be TRBD1 (6 bases). The CDR3 runs 14 residues. V dropped 3 bases and J dropped 4 bases, with 13 bases sitting between them. Germline V gives CDR1 SGHRS, CDR2 YFSETQ. For the CDR3, the DNA is TGCGCCAGCAGCTGTCAGGGGTTCGGCACTGAAGCTTTCTTT. The encoded protein is CASSCQGFGTEAFF.